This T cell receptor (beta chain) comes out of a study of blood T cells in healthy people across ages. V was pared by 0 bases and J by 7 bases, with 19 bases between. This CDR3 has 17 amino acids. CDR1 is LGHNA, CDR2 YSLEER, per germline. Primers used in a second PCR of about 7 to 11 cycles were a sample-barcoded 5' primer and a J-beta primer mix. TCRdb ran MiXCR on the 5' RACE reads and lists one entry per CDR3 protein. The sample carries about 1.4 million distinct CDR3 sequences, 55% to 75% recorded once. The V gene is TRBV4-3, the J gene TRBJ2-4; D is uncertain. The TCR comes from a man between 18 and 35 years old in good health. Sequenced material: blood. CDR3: CASSQDYEVEMGNIQYF. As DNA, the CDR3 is TGCGCCAGCAGCCAAGATTACGAGGTTGAGATGGGTAACATTCAGTACTTC.